This T cell receptor (beta chain) originates from a study of blood T cell repertoires in COVID-19. Study overall: Samples of COVID-19 (acute and convalescent) were obtained from the United States, Italy and Spain. From T cells, B-cell-depleted T cells, or PBMCs came the material, which was cDNA or gDNA.

From germline, CDR1 is SNHLY and CDR2 FYNNEI. The germline V and J ends were trimmed by 11 bases and 4 bases, with 20 bases remaining between them. The CDR3 is made up of 14 amino acids. Authors' methods: Researchers report that nucleated cell counts were estimated from reference gene primer amplification. Here immunoSEQ multiplex PCR was the method, and the copy in TCRdb shows in-frame clones only, minus some. V, J and clone size are those of that table, while D and trimming were read from the DNA. The sample includes about 96,000 clones, about 88% of them seen just once. This rearrangement joins TRBV2 to TRBJ1-2, with a possible D match to TRBD1 (5 bases). The TCR sequence derives from an older woman with acute or convalescent COVID-19. Sequencing input: peripheral blood. In DNA form, the CDR3 reads TGTGCCGCAGGAACTGGGGGGGTAAGCTATGGCTACACCTTC. Its translation is CAAGTGGVSYGYTF.